This entry concerns a single TCR beta chain. Only in-frame clones appear in the TCRdb table, and some are missing; sequencing was by immunoSEQ multiplex PCR. The data contain some 130,000 clones, over 60% of them seen just once; the ten biggest clones take up approximately 4%. These data originate in a study of blood T cell repertoires in COVID-19. Study background: The cDNA or gDNA used as material had been derived from T cells, B-cell-depleted T cells, or PBMCs.

V dropped 8 bases and J dropped 7 bases, with 14 bases sitting between them. The CDR3 has 13 amino acids. CDR1 and CDR2 from the germline V gene are SEHNR and FQNEAQ (reference sequence). This sequence joins TRBV7-9 and TRBJ1-4; D is uncertain. Sequencing input: peripheral blood. The receptor comes from a woman of 80 years or more with acute or convalescent COVID-19. The CDR3 region is CASQRGEGEKLFF. The CDR3 DNA sequence: TGTGCCAGCCAGAGAGGAGAGGGTGAAAAACTGTTTTTT.